Each of the 25 T cell receptor beta chains below was sequenced from the same sample in a study of vaccination and CD4 T cells after COVID-19. No antigen is known for these receptors. Treatment denoted: approximately nine-day PBMC culture with coronavirus spike peptide pools or control peptides (ViraFEST assay). The Oncomine TCR Beta short-read assay was applied to DNA of cultured CD4+ T cells. TCRdb analysed the PCR reads with MiXCR anew, one entry per CDR3 protein. The table lists 25,000 or so distinct CDR3 sequences, roughly 68% of them singletons. The material was CD4+ T cells from blood, cultured in vitro, obtained after SARS-CoV-2 vaccination. These receptors were obtained from a human donor who received a COVID-19 vaccine.

The chain combines TRBV4-2 with TRBJ1-2; no reliable D call. This CDR3 is 14 amino acids long. CDR1 is LGHNA and CDR2 is YNFKEQ in the germline V gene. Trimming removed 2 bases at V and 8 bases at J, with 15 bases between. As DNA, the CDR3 is TGTGCCAGCAGCCAATCTTCGGGGTGGATAGGCTACACCTTC. This encodes CASSQSSGWIGYTF.

The chain combines TRBV6-1 with TRBJ2-5, with 12 bases fitting TRBD2. Looked up from germline, CDR1 is MNHNS and CDR2 is SASEGT. V lost 6 bases, J lost 2 bases, and 7 bases stayed unmatched. The CDR3 totals 16 residues. The CDR3 loop is CASSVTSGGTQETQYF. The CDR3 DNA follows: TGTGCCAGCAGCGTGACTAGCGGGGGAACTCAAGAGACCCAGTACTTC.

The CDR3 bases are TGTGCCAGCAGCGATACTAGCACAGATACGCAGTATTTT. It yields the protein CASSDTSTDTQYF. This sequence joins TRBV6-1 and TRBJ2-3, with no clear D. The V end was cut by 6 bases, the J end by 0 bases, with 7 bases between. Germline CDR1 is MNHNS and CDR2 is SASEGT. The CDR3 consists of 13 residues.

This sequence joins TRBV25-1 and TRBJ2-2; possible D gene TRBD2, 6 bases. Trimming left V 3 bases short and J 5 bases short, with 13 bases between. Germline CDR1 reads MGHDK; CDR2 reads SYGVNS. The CDR3 runs to 15 residues. The CDR3 nucleotides read TGTGCCAGCAGTGATTTGGGGGGTTGGACCGGGGAGCTGTTTTTT. It specifies CASSDLGGWTGELFF.

This chain joins TRBV11-2 and TRBJ2-2; no reliable D call. The CDR3 covers 14 residues. V was cut by 1 base and J by 3 bases, with 6 bases left in between. Germline CDR1 SGHAT, CDR2 FQNNGV. The CDR3 sequence is CASSLGPHTGELFF. CDR3 in DNA: TGTGCCAGCAGCTTAGGCCCACACACCGGGGAGCTGTTTTTT.

V gene TRBV5-1 combines with J gene TRBJ1-1, with D perhaps matching TRBD1 (5 bases). This CDR3 region has 16 residues. Deletions cut 0 bases from V and 4 bases from J, with 16 bases between. Per the germline V gene, CDR1 is SGHRS and CDR2 is YFSETQ. CDR3 DNA: TGCGCCAGCAGCTTGGATAGGGTGGGGCTGGGCACTGAAGCTTTCTTT. Translation: CASSLDRVGLGTEAFF.

The chain uses TRBV6-1 and TRBJ2-5; the match to TRBD2 covers 14 bases. Germline CDR1 reads MNHNS; CDR2 reads SASEGT. J lost 5 bases, V lost 4 bases, and 6 bases had no gene match. CDR3 length: 16 amino acids. Written as DNA, the CDR3 is TGTGCCAGCAGTGGACTAGCGGGGGGGTTAGGTGAGACCCAGTACTTC. It is translated as CASSGLAGGLGETQYF.

V and J are TRBV6-1 and TRBJ2-1; 11 nucleotides agree with TRBD2. Trimming removed 3 bases from V and 4 bases from J; junction bases left unmatched: 11. This CDR3 is built from 18 residues. CDR1 is MNHNS and CDR2 is SASEGT in the germline V gene. The DNA of the CDR3 is TGTGCCAGCAGTGACGTCCCCCCGGGACTAGCGGTATACAATGAGCAGTTCTTC. Amino acids: CASSDVPPGLAVYNEQFF.

This chain links TRBV4-2 with TRBJ2-3; TRBD2 aligns across 8 bases. Germline V gene data show CDR1 as LGHNA and CDR2 as YNFKEQ. V shed 8 bases, J shed 6 bases, and the junction held 13 bases outside the gene matches. The CDR3 length is 15 residues. CDR3 bases: TGTGCCAGCTCGGTTTTGGGAGCGGGGGAGGATACGCAGTATTTT. Translation: CASSVLGAGEDTQYF.

The chain couples TRBV20-1 to TRBJ2-1, with D possibly being TRBD1 or TRBD2 (5 bases each). V dropped 0 bases and J dropped 9 bases, with 21 bases sitting between them. The CDR3 contains 16 residues. Germline-derived CDR1 and CDR2 are DFQATT and SNEGSKA (reference sequence). The CDR3 here is CSARDGSVAGAAEQFF. The CDR3 DNA reads as TGCAGTGCTAGAGATGGTTCCGTGGCCGGGGCCGCTGAGCAGTTCTTC.

This rearrangement joins TRBV7-9 to TRBJ1-2; D ambiguous. The length of the CDR3 is 14 residues. V was cut by 0 bases and J by 1 base, with 6 bases left in between. Germline V CDR1 and CDR2: SEHNR, FQNEAQ (reference sequence). In nucleotides, the CDR3 is TGTGCCAGCAGCTTAGCCCAGAGTAACTATGGCTACACCTTC. Translation: CASSLAQSNYGYTF.

This clonotype was detected a few times. The gene calls are TRBV6-5 and TRBJ2-5; a weak D match, TRBD2 (6 bases). Between the trimmed V and J ends, which lost 0 bases and 7 bases, there was a span of 15 bases. Germline CDR1 is MNHEY and CDR2 is SVGAGI. CDR3 size: 15 residues. Written as DNA, the CDR3 is TGTGCCAGCAGTTACTCCGGGGGAGGTGGAGGGACCCAGTACTTC. As protein: CASSYSGGGGGTQYF.

This chain joins TRBV12-3 or TRBV12-4 and TRBJ1-2; D remains ambiguous. The CDR3 covers 13 residues. V dropped 8 bases and J dropped 2 bases, with 12 bases sitting between them. The CDR3 reads CASSRETNYGYTF. CDR3 coding DNA: TGTGCCAGCTCCCGGGAAACGAACTATGGCTACACCTTC.

The J gene is TRBJ2-7, the V gene TRBV20-1; maybe TRBD2 (6 bases). Germline CDR1 reads DFQATT; CDR2 reads SNEGSKA (reference sequence). The CDR3 consists of 15 residues. The germline V and J ends were trimmed by 4 bases and 6 bases, with 22 bases remaining between them. The CDR3 is CSATSRGWTSSEQYF. The CDR3 nucleotides are TGCAGTGCTACCTCTCGGGGGTGGACCTCTAGCGAGCAGTACTTC.

The chain is built from TRBV18 and TRBJ1-2; D may be TRBD1 (5 bases). The germline V gene encodes CDR1 KGHSH and CDR2 LQKENI. The CDR3 is 13 amino acids. V dropped 2 bases and J dropped 8 bases, with 12 bases sitting between them. This chain's CDR3 is CASSPRGAEGYTF. The CDR3 DNA is TGTGCCAGCTCACCAAGAGGGGCCGAGGGCTACACCTTC.

The chain is built from TRBV5-6 and TRBJ2-5; 10 nucleotides agree with TRBD1. Germline CDR1 is SGHDT and CDR2 is YYEEEE. Unmatched junction bases numbered 5, after V lost 0 bases and J lost 3 bases. The CDR3 is made up of 16 amino acids. The CDR3 bases are TGTGCCAGCAGCTTGGAAGGGACAGGGGTAAAAGAGACCCAGTACTTC. Encoded protein: CASSLEGTGVKETQYF.

In this sample, this clonotype turned up a few times. The chain links TRBV20-1 to TRBJ1-2; D is uncertain. The V and J ends lost 5 bases and 13 bases respectively, with 11 bases between them. Per the germline V gene, CDR1 is DFQATT and CDR2 is SNEGSKA (reference sequence). This CDR3 is 9 amino acids long. CDR3 DNA sequence: TGCAGTGCTTACCCGCCGTTCACCTTC. It codes for CSAYPPFTF.

The chain uses TRBV6-5 and TRBJ2-5, with D perhaps assigned TRBD1 or TRBD2 (5 bases each). The CDR3 is 15 residues long. The V end was cut by 4 bases, the J end by 7 bases, with 19 bases between. Germline CDR1 and CDR2: MNHEY and SVGAGI. In DNA form, the CDR3 reads TGTGCCAGCAGTTCGGGACGCCCTTTAGGAGGGACCCAGTACTTC. It encodes CASSSGRPLGGTQYF.

The J gene is TRBJ2-5, the V gene TRBV20-1, with D perhaps matching TRBD2 (6 bases). The CDR3 contains 14 residues. Germline V gene data show CDR1 as DFQATT and CDR2 as SNEGSKA (reference sequence). V was clipped by 0 bases and J by 2 bases, with 10 bases between them. The CDR3 spells CSAREWGRQETQYF. Here the CDR3 DNA reads TGCAGTGCTAGAGAGTGGGGGAGGCAAGAGACCCAGTACTTC.

This clonotype occurred a few times. The DNA for the CDR3 is TGTGCCAGCAGCTCCAAAGTCCTGGGGACTGAAGCTTTCTTT. It specifies CASSSKVLGTEAFF. This chain uses TRBV7-2 with TRBJ1-1, with no clear D. CDR3 size: 14 residues. Trimming removed 4 bases at V and 5 bases at J, with 14 bases between. Germline assignment: CDR1 SGHTA and CDR2 FQGNSA.

V usage is TRBV24-1 and J usage is TRBJ2-5; tentatively, D is TRBD1 or TRBD2 (5 bases each). The germline V gene has CDR1 KGHDR and CDR2 SFDVKD. This CDR3 is built from 14 residues. With 2 bases removed from V and 8 bases from J, the gap between germline ends came to 14 bases. The CDR3 nucleotides read TGTGCCACCAGTGATTGGGGCAGGGACCCCACCCAGTACTTC. Translating it yields CATSDWGRDPTQYF.

In this sample, this clonotype turned up a few times. The genes are TRBV27 and TRBJ1-6; no firm D call. There are 15 residues in the CDR3. Trimming shortened V by 1 base and J by 5 bases, and 9 bases separated the two germline ends. In germline, CDR1 is MNHEY, CDR2 SMNVEV (reference sequence). The CDR3 here is CASSLWYSNNSPLHF. The CDR3 coding sequence is TGTGCCAGCAGTTTATGGTACAGCAATAATTCACCCCTCCACTTT.

This clonotype showed up just a few times. The chain couples TRBV7-9 to TRBJ1-1; the D gene is possibly TRBD1 (5 bases). Trimming left V 5 bases short and J 0 bases short, with 19 bases between. This CDR3 comprises 17 residues. CDR1 and CDR2 (germline): SEHNR, FQNEAQ (reference sequence). Written as DNA, the CDR3 is TGTGCCAGCAGCCGAGGATGGGTTGGGGGACTGAACACTGAAGCTTTCTTT. It yields the protein CASSRGWVGGLNTEAFF.

The gene calls are TRBV12-3 or TRBV12-4 and TRBJ2-7, with D perhaps TRBD1 or TRBD2 (5 bases each). The CDR3 spans 13 residues. V shed 7 bases and J shed 6 bases, with 16 bases lying between them. CDR3 loop: CASTTRGWGEQYF. CDR3 in DNA: TGTGCCAGCACCACTAGGGGTTGGGGCGAGCAGTACTTC.

The rearrangement uses TRBV7-2 and TRBJ2-3; D remains unclear. Germline values: CDR1 SGHTA, CDR2 FQGNSA. Trimming removed 0 bases from V and 3 bases from J, with 4 bases in between. There are 13 residues in the CDR3. CDR3: CASSLAVTDTQYF. CDR3 DNA: TGTGCCAGCAGCTTAGCTGTTACAGATACGCAGTATTTT.